This TCR beta chain was obtained from a study of cytomegalovirus exposure and HLA in healthy donors. 60 Vbeta and 13 Jbeta primers were used in PCR. Assay used: immunoSEQ multiplex PCR; TCRdb lists only in-frame clones, some missing. The profile shows some 190,000 clones, approximately 84% of them singletons. Trimming stripped 4 bases from V and 0 bases from J, with 7 bases between. Germline CDR1 is SGHDN and CDR2 is FVKESK. CDR3 size: 14 residues. The sequence derives from a girl under 18 in good health and CMV-seropositive. Sequencing was carried out using PBMCs. The chain combines TRBV14 with TRBJ2-1; D ambiguous. CDR3 coding DNA: TGTGCCAGCAGCCCTACCGTCTCCTACAATGAGCAGTTCTTC. Protein sequence: CASSPTVSYNEQFF.